A single sample is the source of the 7 T cell receptor beta chains below, sequenced in a study of CD8 T cells in ankylosing spondylitis. TCRdb re-analysed the 5' RACE reads in MiXCR, keeping a single row per CDR3 protein. The repertoire includes about 9,700 distinct CDR3 sequences, around 5.5% of them detected once, and roughly 37% sits in the top ten. Sequencing was performed on blood, either unsorted or a sorted T cell fraction (not recorded which). The receptors here all came from a female donor with ankylosing spondylitis or in good health (not recorded which).

This clonotype was counted ten times or more. The genes are TRBV9 and TRBJ2-3, with D uncertain. Per germline, CDR1 SGDLS and CDR2 YYNGEE. Trimming left V 2 bases short and J 5 bases short, with 12 bases between. CDR3 length: 14 residues. CDR3 coding DNA: TGTGCCAGCAGCGTTGCCAGCGCAGGAGATACGCAGTATTTT. It is translated as CASSVASAGDTQYF.

There are many counts of this clonotype. The V call is TRBV9, the J call TRBJ2-6; TRBD1 is a possible D gene (5 bases). Trimming took 2 bases from V and 0 from J, leaving 15 bases between them. The CDR3 has 18 residues. From germline, CDR1 is SGDLS and CDR2 YYNGEE. The CDR3 DNA follows: TGTGCCAGCAGCGTCCACCCCAGGGAAAGCTCTGGGGCCAACGTCCTGACTTTC. The encoded protein is CASSVHPRESSGANVLTF.

This clonotype is medium-sized by share. Here the CDR3 reads CASSVDNGEQFF. The DNA of the CDR3 is TGTGCCAGCAGCGTCGACAACGGTGAGCAGTTCTTC. The chain links TRBV9 to TRBJ2-1; D ambiguous. This CDR3 comprises 12 residues. The germline V gene has CDR1 SGDLS and CDR2 YYNGEE. V lost 2 bases and J lost 9, with 9 bases in between.

This clonotype was detected ten times or more. The chain joins TRBV9 to TRBJ2-2; D call uncertain. The CDR3 sequence is 13 residues long. Trimming left V 3 bases short and J 4 bases short, with 7 bases between. Germline lookup yields CDR1 SGDLS and CDR2 YYNGEE. The CDR3 DNA sequence: TGTGCCAGCAGCGCTGCGGCCACCGGGGAGCTGTTTTTT. This gives the protein CASSAAATGELFF. The whole variable domain, remainder taken from reference TRBV9 and TRBJ2-2, is DSGVTQTPKHLITATGQRVTLRCSPRSGDLSVYWYQQSLDQGLQFLIQYYNGEERAKGNILERFSAQQFPDLHSELNLSSLELGDSALYFCASSAAATGELFFGEGSRLTVL.

In its sample, this clonotype is medium-sized. This sequence joins TRBV9 and TRBJ1-2, with D possibly being TRBD1 (5 bases). Germline CDR1 reads SGDLS; CDR2 reads YYNGEE. V was clipped by 3 bases and J by 8 bases, with 23 bases between them. The CDR3 extends over 16 amino acids. The CDR3 protein is CASSGGQALNYGGYTF. In DNA, the CDR3 is TGTGCCAGCAGCGGCGGACAAGCATTAAACTATGGCGGCTACACCTTC.

The rearrangement links TRBV9 to TRBJ2-7, with D unclear. The CDR3 totals 13 residues. CDR1 and CDR2 from the germline V gene are SGDLS and YYNGEE. V gave up 4 bases and J gave up 6 bases, with 14 bases separating them. CDR3 in DNA: TGTGCCAGCAGCCCCGAGACGGCCCTCGAGCAGTACTTC. It specifies CASSPETALEQYF.

This clonotype came up many times. CDR3 in amino acids: CASSPASGGHNEQFF. CDR3 sequence (DNA): TGTGCCAGCAGCCCCGCTAGCGGGGGCCACAATGAGCAGTTCTTC. J is TRBJ2-1 and V is TRBV9, with 10 positions matching TRBD2. Per germline, CDR1 SGDLS and CDR2 YYNGEE. V was pared by 4 bases and J by 5 bases, with 6 bases of the junction left unmatched. The CDR3 extends over 15 amino acids.